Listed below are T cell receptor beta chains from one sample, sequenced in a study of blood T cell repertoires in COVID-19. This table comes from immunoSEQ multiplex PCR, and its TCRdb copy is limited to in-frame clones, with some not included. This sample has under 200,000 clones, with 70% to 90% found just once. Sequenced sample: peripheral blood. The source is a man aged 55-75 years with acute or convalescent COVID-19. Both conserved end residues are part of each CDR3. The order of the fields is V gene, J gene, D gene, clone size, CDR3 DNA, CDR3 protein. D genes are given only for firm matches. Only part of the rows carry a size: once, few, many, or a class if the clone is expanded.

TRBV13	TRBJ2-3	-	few	TGTGCCAGCAGCTACGGAGGGAGCGCCCCGGACGCCACAGATACGCAGTATTTT	CASSYGGSAPDATDTQYF
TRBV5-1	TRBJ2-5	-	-	TGCGCCAGCAGCCTGGGGGTAGCAGAGACCCAGTACTTC	CASSLGVAETQYF
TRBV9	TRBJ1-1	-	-	TGTGCCAGCAGCGCCCTACAGGGCCCGAACACTGAAGCTTTCTTT	CASSALQGPNTEAFF
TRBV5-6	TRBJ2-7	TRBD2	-	TGTGCCAGCAGCTTGGCTCCCGGGAGGGCCTTGGAGCAGTACTTC	CASSLAPGRALEQYF
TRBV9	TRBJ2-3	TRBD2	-	TGTGCCAGCAGCGTAGATCCTAGCGGGTCTGGAGATACGCAGTATTTT	CASSVDPSGSGDTQYF
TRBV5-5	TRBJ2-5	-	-	TGTGCCAGCAACTCGGGGGGCGGCGGGAAAGAGACCCAGTACTTC	CASNSGGGGKETQYF
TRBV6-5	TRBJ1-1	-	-	TGTGCCAGCAGTTACCCGGAGGGTGGAGCTTTCTTT	CASSYPEGGAFF
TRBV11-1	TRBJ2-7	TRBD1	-	TGTGCCAGCAGCCCGGGACAGGGTCCCTACGAGCAGTACTTC	CASSPGQGPYEQYF
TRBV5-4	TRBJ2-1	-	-	TGTGCCAGCAGCTTTACAGGGTACAATGAGCAGTTCTTC	CASSFTGYNEQFF
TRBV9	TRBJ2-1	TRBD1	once	TGTGCCAGCAGCGGGCAGGGGGCCAGCTACAATGAGCAGTTCTTC	CASSGQGASYNEQFF
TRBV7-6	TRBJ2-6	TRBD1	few	TGTGCCAGCAGCCGGGACAGACCGTCCCCATTCTCTGGGGCCAACGTCCTGACTTTC	CASSRDRPSPFSGANVLTF
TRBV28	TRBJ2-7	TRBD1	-	TGTGCCAGCAGGCCAGGGGGCCACTACTTCTCCTACGAGCAGTACTTC	CASRPGGHYFSYEQYF
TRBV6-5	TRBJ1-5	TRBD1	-	TGTGCCAGCAGTCGGGACAGATTTGGGCCCCAGCATTTT	CASSRDRFGPQHF
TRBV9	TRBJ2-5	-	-	TGTGCCAGCAGCGCCGACAGATACCAGGGCAAGAGTGCGACCCAGTACTTC	CASSADRYQGKSATQYF
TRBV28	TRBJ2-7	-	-	TGTGCCAGCAGTTCCTCTGTCTGGGCTCCCTACGAGCAGTACTTC	CASSSSVWAPYEQYF
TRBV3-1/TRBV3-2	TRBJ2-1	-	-	TGTGCCAGCAGCCAGGGGAGCTCCTACAATGAGCAGTTCTTC	CASSQGSSYNEQFF
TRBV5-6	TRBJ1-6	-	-	TGTGCCAGCAGCTTGTTGTCAGGACTAAATTATAATTCACCCCTCCACTTT	CASSLLSGLNYNSPLHF
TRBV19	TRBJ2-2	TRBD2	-	TGTGCCAGTAGTCCTTCTAGCGGGAGGAACACGAACACCGGGGAGCTGTTTTTT	CASSPSSGRNTNTGELFF
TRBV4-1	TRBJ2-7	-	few	TGCGCCAGCAGCCCGATACAGGGCCTCTACGAGCAGTACTTC	CASSPIQGLYEQYF
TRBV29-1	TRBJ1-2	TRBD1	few	TGCAGCGTTGAACTGGACAGGGTACTTGATGGCTACACCTTC	CSVELDRVLDGYTF
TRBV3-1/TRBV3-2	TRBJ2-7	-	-	TGTGCCAGCAGCCAAGTTGGCCACGTTACCTACGAGCAGTACTTC	CASSQVGHVTYEQYF
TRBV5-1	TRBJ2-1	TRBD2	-	TGCGCCAGCAGCCGCCCCGGGGGGGCAACCCGGGAAGGCAATGAGCAGTTCTTC	CASSRPGGATREGNEQFF
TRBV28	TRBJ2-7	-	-	TGTGCCAGCAGTTTGTTGACAGGAGGTAACCACGAGCAGTACTTC	CASSLLTGGNHEQYF
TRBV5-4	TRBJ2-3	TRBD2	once	TGTGCCAGCAGCTTAGGAGGGAGGGCCCGTACAGATACGCAGTATTTT	CASSLGGRARTDTQYF
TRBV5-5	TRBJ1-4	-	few	TGTGCCAGCAGCTTGGCCCGCGGGGCTAATGAAAAACTGTTTTTT	CASSLARGANEKLFF
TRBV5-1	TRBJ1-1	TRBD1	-	TGCGCCAGCAGCCGCGGACAGGGCATTTGGACTGAAGCTTTCTTT	CASSRGQGIWTEAFF
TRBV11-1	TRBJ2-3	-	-	TGTGCCAGCAGCTTCTCTAGTGCTAGCACAGATACGCAGTATTTT	CASSFSSASTDTQYF
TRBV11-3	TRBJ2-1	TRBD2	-	TGTGCCAGCAGCCCTAGCGGGAGCCCCTACAATGAGCAGTTCTTC	CASSPSGSPYNEQFF
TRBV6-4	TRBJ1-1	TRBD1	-	TGTGCCAGCGGTTTGGGGGACAGGGGGCGCGAGACTGAAGCTTTCTTT	CASGLGDRGRETEAFF
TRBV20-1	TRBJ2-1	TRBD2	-	TGCAGTGCTAGTACCCATTTAGCGGGAGGGCATATGAATGAGCAGTTCTTC	CSASTHLAGGHMNEQFF
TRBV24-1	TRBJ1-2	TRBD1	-	TGTGCCACCAGTGATTTGCAGGGGGGCGTCTATGGCTACACCTTC	CATSDLQGGVYGYTF
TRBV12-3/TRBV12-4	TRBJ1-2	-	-	TGTGCCAGCAGGCGAGCCGTGGTATATGGCTACACCTTC	CASRRAVVYGYTF
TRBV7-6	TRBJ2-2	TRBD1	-	TGTGCCAGCAGCGACCGTAACAGGGGGTCTACCGGGGAGCTGTTTTTT	CASSDRNRGSTGELFF
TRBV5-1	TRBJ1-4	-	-	TGCGCCAGCACCAGCGGAGGGTCGACTGAAAAACTGTTTTTT	CASTSGGSTEKLFF
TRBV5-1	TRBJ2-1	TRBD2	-	TGCGCCAGCAGTCGGGGGGAGGGGTCCTACAATGAGCAGTTCTTC	CASSRGEGSYNEQFF
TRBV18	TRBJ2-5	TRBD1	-	TGTGCCAGCTCACCACCTAACCAAAGGACAGGGGGGCGCCTGATAATCGGCCAGTACTTC	CASSPPNQRTGGRLIIGQYF
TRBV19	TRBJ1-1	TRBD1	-	TGTGCCAGTAGTAGGGACAGGGCAACTGAAGCTTTCTTT	CASSRDRATEAFF
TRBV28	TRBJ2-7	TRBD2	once	TGTGCCAGCAGTGCACCGGGACTAGGCACCTACGAGCAGTACTTC	CASSAPGLGTYEQYF
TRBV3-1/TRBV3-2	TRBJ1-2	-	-	TGTGCCAGCAGCCCCTTTAATAACTATGGCTACACCTTC	CASSPFNNYGYTF
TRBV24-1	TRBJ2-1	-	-	TGTGCCACCAGTGATTCGGCAGGGGAGACCTACAACGATGAGCAGTTCTTC	CATSDSAGETYNDEQFF
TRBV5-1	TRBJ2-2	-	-	TGCGCCAGCAGCTTCGGGGTAGCGAACACCGGGGAGCTGTTTTTT	CASSFGVANTGELFF
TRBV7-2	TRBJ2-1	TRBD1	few	TGTGCCAGCAGCTTAGAGCCGACAGGGGGAAATGAGCAGTTCTTC	CASSLEPTGGNEQFF
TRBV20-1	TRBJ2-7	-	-	TGCAGTGCTAGGGGAAGGGGCGAGCAGTACTTC	CSARGRGEQYF
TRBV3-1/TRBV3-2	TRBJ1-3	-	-	TGTGCCAGCAGCCCCCGTGGGAGGGGAAACACCATATATTTT	CASSPRGRGNTIYF
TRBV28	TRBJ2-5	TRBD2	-	TGTGCCAGCAGTTTCGCGGGAGGTCAAGAGACCCAGTACTTC	CASSFAGGQETQYF
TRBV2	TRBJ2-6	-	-	TGTGCCAGCAGTGATCGAAGGAGCTCTGGGGCCAACGTCCTGACTTTC	CASSDRRSSGANVLTF
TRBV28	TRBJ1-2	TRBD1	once	TGTGCCAGCAGTCCGACAGGGTATGGCTACACCTTC	CASSPTGYGYTF
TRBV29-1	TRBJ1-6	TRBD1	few	TGCAGCGTTGGACAGGGACGGAATTCACCCCTCCACTTT	CSVGQGRNSPLHF
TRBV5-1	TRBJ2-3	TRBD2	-	TGCGCCAGCAGCGGAACTAGCGGGGGCACAGATACGCAGTATTTT	CASSGTSGGTDTQYF
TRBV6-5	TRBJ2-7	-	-	TGTGCCAGCACATCCTACTACGAGCAGTACTTC	CASTSYYEQYF
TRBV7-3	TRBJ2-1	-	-	TGTGCCAGCAGCTTAGTCGGCGGTCGCTCCTACAATGAGCAGTTCTTC	CASSLVGGRSYNEQFF
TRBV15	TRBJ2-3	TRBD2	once	TGTGCCACCAGCAGCGGGAGGTCGAGTCTAGATACGCAGTATTTT	CATSSGRSSLDTQYF
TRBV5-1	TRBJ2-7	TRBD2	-	TGCGCCAGCAGCCCACTAGCGGGAGGGCCCTACGAGCAGTACTTC	CASSPLAGGPYEQYF
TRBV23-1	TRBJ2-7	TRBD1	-	TGCGCCAGCAGTCAATGGGGACAGGGATCCCCCGAGCAGTACTTC	CASSQWGQGSPEQYF